There are a few counts of the clone carrying this T cell receptor beta chain. The antigen remains unidentified. The data derive from a study of T cell repertoires in cytomegalovirus infection. TCRdb processed the reads anew with MiXCR; each CDR3 protein has one entry. This sample has roughly 90,000 distinct CDR3 sequences; under 30% occur once, and the top ten carry 50%. Study outcomes and limitations: There were HLA-C-restricted CMV-specific TCR beta clonotypes dominating the ex vivo response.

The TCR was taken from a human donor in good health (CMV status not recorded). Some clones in this sample may be carry-over from other donors' samples. The source material was CD8+ T cells from cultured PBMCs, sampled from culture after CMV antigen stimulation.

The chain's CDR3 is CSARLADTRYTEAFF. CDR3 sequence (DNA): TGCAGTGCTAGGTTGGCGGACACCCGGTATACTGAAGCTTTCTTT. This chain connects TRBV20-1 to TRBJ1-1, with D perhaps matching TRBD1 (5 bases). V was pared by 3 bases and J by 5 bases, with 19 bases between. Germline V gene lookup returns CDR1 DFQATT and CDR2 SNEGSKA (reference sequence). The length of the CDR3 is 15 residues.